The clone carrying this T cell receptor (beta chain) has a single count. The antigen remains undetermined. These data come from a study of immune cell composition in non-small cell lung cancer. The study, taken as a whole, reports: Clones >0.5% enriched in tumour were rarer in adenocarcinoma (around 33%) than squamous (approximately 80%). Squamous lung tumours showed higher top 10 clone scores and clonality than adenocarcinomas.

Genomic DNA came from frozen unsorted single-cell suspensions. TCRdb's table, derived via immunoSEQ multiplex PCR, lists solely in-frame clones and lacks some. In the table there are about 7,800 clones, around four fifths of which are singletons. The CDR3 spans 11 residues. V was shortened by 7 bases and J by 4 bases, with 7 bases between the two germline ends. Germline values: CDR1 MDHEN, CDR2 SYDVKM. Material: lung tumor tissue. V usage is TRBV28 and J usage is TRBJ1-1; weak D call: TRBD1 (6 bases). This TCR derives from a human donor with non-small cell lung cancer. CDR3 in DNA: TGTGCCAGCAAAGGGGGCACTGAAGCTTTCTTT. This codes for CASKGGTEAFF.